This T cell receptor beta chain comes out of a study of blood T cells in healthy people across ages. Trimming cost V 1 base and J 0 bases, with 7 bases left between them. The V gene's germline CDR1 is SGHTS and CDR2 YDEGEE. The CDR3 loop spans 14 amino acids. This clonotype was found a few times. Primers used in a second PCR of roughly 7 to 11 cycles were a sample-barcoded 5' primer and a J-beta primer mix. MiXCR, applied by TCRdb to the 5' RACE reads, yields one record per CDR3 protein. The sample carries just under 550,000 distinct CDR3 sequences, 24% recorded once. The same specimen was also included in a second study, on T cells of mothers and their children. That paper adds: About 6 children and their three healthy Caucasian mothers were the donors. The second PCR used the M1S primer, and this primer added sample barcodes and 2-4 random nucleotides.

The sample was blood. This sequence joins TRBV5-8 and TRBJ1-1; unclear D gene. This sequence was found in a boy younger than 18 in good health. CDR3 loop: CASSLLGMNTEAFF. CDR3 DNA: TGTGCCAGCAGCTTGCTAGGGATGAACACTGAAGCTTTCTTT.